This T cell receptor beta chain appears in the sequencing data of a study of blood T cell repertoires in COVID-19. Original processing notes: The authors estimated nucleated cell counts from reference gene primer amplification. Data came from immunoSEQ multiplex PCR; TCRdb stores just in-frame clones and leaves some out. V, J and clone size derive from that table, while D and trimming were established from the DNA sequence. The data contain about 530,000 clones, 85% to 90% of them singletons. The CDR3 totals 14 residues. The V segment lost 7 bases and the J segment 3 bases; nucleotides outside the gene matches: 5.

The origin of this receptor is a woman aged 45-59 years with COVID-19, enrolled during active disease. V is TRBV23-1 and J is TRBJ1-3, with TRBD1 matching 8 bases. Being an ORF, TRBV23-1 has a function that is uncertain. The sequenced material came from peripheral blood. In nucleotides, the CDR3 is TGCGCCAGCATTCAGGGGGCTGATGGAAACACCATATATTTT. Its protein product is CASIQGADGNTIYF.